This TCR beta chain was captured by sequencing in a study of blood T cell repertoires in COVID-19. Whole-study context: Samples taken during acute and convalescent COVID-19 were collected in the United States, Italy and Spain. The analysed material was cDNA or gDNA that came from T cells, B-cell-depleted T cells, or PBMCs.

In the original workflow: Nucleated cell counts were estimated from reference gene primer amplification. Only in-frame clones appear in the TCRdb table, and some are missing; sequencing was by immunoSEQ multiplex PCR. Clone size and V and J calls were adopted from that table, with D and trimming inferred from the DNA. The sample has 250,000 to 350,000 clones, around 90% seen once. Unmatched junction bases numbered 6, after V lost 5 bases and J lost 1 base. The CDR3 totals 16 residues. Germline CDR1 SGHTA, CDR2 FQGNSA. The sequence was collected from a woman aged 50 to 60 who had recovered from COVID-19. The material sequenced was peripheral blood. This chain joins TRBV7-2 and TRBJ2-2, with 8 bases aligning to TRBD1. The CDR3 region has the DNA TGTGCCAGCAGCCCCCAGGGGGCTCTGAACACCGGGGAGCTGTTTTTT. Translating it yields CASSPQGALNTGELFF.